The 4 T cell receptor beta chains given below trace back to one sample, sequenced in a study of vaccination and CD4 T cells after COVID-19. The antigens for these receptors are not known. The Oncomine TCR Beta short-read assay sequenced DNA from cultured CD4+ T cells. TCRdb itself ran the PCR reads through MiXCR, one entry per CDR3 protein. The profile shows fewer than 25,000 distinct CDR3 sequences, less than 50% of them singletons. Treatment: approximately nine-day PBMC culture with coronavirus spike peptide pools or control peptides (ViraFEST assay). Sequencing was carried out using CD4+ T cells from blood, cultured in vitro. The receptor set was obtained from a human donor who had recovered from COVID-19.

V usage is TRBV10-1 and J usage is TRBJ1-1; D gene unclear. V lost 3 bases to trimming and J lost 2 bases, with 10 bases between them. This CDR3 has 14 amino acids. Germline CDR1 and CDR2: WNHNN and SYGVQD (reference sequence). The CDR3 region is CASSDPGSNTEAFF. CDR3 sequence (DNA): TGCGCCAGCAGTGACCCCGGGTCTAACACTGAAGCTTTCTTT.

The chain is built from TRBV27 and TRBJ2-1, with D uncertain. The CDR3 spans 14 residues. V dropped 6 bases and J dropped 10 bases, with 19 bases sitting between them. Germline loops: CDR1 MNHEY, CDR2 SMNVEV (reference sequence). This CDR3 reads CASRAGEALGEQFF. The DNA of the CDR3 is TGTGCCAGCAGGGCCGGTGAGGCTTTAGGGGAGCAGTTCTTC.

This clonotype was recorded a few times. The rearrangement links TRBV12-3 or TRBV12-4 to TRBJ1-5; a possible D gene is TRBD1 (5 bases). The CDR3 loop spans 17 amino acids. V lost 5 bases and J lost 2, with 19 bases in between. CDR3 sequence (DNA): TGTGCCAGCAGTCCCGGCGGGACCCGGAGAGGCAATCAGCCCCAGCATTTT. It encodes CASSPGGTRRGNQPQHF.

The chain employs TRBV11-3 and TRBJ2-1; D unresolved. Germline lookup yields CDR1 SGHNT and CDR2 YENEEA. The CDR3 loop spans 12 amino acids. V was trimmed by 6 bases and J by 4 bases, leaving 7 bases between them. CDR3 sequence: CASSYSYNEQFF. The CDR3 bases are TGTGCCAGCAGTTATAGTTACAATGAGCAGTTCTTC.